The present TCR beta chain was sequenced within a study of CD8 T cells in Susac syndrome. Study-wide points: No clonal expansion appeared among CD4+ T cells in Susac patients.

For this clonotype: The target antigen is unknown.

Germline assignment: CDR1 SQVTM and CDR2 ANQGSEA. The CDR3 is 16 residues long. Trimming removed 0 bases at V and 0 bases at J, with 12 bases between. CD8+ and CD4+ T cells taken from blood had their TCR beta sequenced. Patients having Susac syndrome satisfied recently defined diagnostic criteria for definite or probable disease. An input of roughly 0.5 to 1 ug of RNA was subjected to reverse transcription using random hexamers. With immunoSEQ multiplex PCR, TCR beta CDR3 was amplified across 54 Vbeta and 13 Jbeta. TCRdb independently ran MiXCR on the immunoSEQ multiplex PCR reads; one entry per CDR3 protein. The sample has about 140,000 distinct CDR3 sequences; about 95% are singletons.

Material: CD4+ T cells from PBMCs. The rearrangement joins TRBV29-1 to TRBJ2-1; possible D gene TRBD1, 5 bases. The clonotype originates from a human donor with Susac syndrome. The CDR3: CSVEEGQASSYNEQFF. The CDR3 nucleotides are TGCAGCGTTGAAGAGGGGCAGGCGAGCTCCTACAATGAGCAGTTCTTC.